This T cell receptor beta chain was found in a study of identical twins. Trimming stripped 7 bases from V and 5 bases from J, with 23 bases between. The CDR3 loop spans 16 amino acids. The germline CDR1 and CDR2 sequences are SEHNR and FQNEAQ (reference sequence). Template switching created a universal primer site, and the cDNA included unique molecular identifiers. TCRdb used MiXCR to reprocess the 5' RACE reads, holding one entry per CDR3 protein. The repertoire holds some 300,000 distinct CDR3 sequences, with around 12% as singletons. This clonotype was picked up a small number of times. Another study also made use of these data, one on yellow fever vaccine responses in identical twins.

This receptor was obtained from a woman between 18 and 29 years old in good health. The sample taken for sequencing was CD8+ T cells sorted from blood. The chain couples TRBV7-9 to TRBJ2-5, with TRBD1 as a possible D gene (7 bases). The CDR3 sequence is CASTLGGGAWRETQYF. For the CDR3, the DNA is TGTGCCAGCACCCTAGGAGGGGGCGCCTGGAGGGAGACCCAGTACTTC.